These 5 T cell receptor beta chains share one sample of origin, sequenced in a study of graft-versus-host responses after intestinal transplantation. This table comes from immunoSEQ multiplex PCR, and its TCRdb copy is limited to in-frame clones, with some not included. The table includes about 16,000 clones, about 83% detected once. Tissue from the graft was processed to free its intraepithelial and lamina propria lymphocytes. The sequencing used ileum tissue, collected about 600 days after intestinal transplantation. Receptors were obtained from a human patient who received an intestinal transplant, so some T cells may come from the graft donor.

The CDR3 sequence: CASSEGTDYGYTF. The CDR3 DNA reads TGCGCCAGCAGTGAGGGGACGGACTATGGCTACACCTTC. This chain links TRBV10-2 with TRBJ1-2; a weak D match, TRBD1 (5 bases). Trimming cost V 2 bases and J 3 bases, with 7 bases left between them. There are 13 residues in the CDR3. Germline CDR1 and CDR2: WSHSY and SAAADI.

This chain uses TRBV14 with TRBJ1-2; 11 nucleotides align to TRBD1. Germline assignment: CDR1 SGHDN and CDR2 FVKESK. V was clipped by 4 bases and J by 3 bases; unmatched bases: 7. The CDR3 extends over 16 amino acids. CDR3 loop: CASSRTRDRGDYGYTF. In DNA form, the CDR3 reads TGTGCCAGCAGCCGCACCCGGGACAGGGGGGACTATGGCTACACCTTC.

This CDR3 is CASSSSLAWGTDTQYF. Here the CDR3 DNA reads TGTGCCAGCAGCTCCTCCCTAGCCTGGGGCACAGATACGCAGTATTTT. V usage is TRBV5-4 and J usage is TRBJ2-3, with a possible D match to TRBD2 (5 bases). CDR3 length: 16 residues. Per germline, CDR1 SGHNT and CDR2 YYREEE (reference sequence). The germline V and J ends were trimmed by 3 bases and 1 base, with 15 bases remaining between them.

Here the CDR3 DNA reads TGTGCCAGCAGCGCGGAGCTACAGGCCCTTGGTGGCGAAGCTTTCTTT. Translated: CASSAELQALGGEAFF. The J gene is TRBJ1-1, the V gene TRBV5-4; maybe TRBD1 (5 bases). Deletions cut 4 bases from V and 8 bases from J, with 24 bases between. Germline values: CDR1 SGHNT, CDR2 YYREEE (reference sequence). There are 16 residues in the CDR3.

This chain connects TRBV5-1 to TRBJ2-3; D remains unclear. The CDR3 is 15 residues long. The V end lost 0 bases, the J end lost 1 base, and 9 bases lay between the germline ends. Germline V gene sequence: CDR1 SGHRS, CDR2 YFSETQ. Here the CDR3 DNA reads TGCGCCAGCAGCTTGGGTTCAGGTGGCACAGATACGCAGTATTTT. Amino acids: CASSLGSGGTDTQYF.